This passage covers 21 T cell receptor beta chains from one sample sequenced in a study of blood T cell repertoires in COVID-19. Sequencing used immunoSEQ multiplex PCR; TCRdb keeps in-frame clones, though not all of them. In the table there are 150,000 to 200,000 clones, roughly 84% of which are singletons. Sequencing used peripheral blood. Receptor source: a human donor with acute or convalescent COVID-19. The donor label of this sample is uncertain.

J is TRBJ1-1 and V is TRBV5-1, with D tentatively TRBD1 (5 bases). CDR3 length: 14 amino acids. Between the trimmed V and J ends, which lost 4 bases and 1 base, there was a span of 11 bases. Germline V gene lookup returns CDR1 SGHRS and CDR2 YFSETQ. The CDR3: CASSVQGGNTEAFF. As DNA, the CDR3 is TGCGCCAGCAGCGTGCAGGGTGGGAACACTGAAGCTTTCTTT.

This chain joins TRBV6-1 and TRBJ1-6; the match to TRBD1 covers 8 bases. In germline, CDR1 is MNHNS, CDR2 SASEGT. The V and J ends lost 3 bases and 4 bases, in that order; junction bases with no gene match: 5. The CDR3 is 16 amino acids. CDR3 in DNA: TGTGCCAGCAGTGACCGGACAGGGCCTTATAATTCACCCCTCCACTTT. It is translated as CASSDRTGPYNSPLHF.

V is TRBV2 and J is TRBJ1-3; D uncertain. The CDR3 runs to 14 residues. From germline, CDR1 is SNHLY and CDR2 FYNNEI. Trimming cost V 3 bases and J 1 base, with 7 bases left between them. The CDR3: CASSDVGSGNTIYF. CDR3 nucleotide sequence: TGTGCCAGCAGTGACGTCGGGTCTGGAAACACCATATATTTT.

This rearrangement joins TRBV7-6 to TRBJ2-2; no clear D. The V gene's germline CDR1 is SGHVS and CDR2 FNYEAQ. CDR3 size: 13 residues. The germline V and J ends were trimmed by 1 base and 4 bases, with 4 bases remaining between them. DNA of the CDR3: TGTGCCAGCAGCTTAGACAGCACCGGGGAGCTGTTTTTT. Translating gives CASSLDSTGELFF.

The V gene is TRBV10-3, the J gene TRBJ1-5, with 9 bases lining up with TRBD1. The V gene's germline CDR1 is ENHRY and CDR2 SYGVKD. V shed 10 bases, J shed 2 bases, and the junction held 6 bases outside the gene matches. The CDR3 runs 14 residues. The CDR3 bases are TGTGCCACCGCGGGACAGGGAGGCAATCAGCCCCAGCATTTT. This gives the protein CATAGQGGNQPQHF.

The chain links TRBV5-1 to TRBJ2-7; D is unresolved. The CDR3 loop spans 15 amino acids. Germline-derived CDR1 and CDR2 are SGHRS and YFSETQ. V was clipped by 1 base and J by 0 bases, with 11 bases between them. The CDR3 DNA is TGCGCCAGCAGCTTGCAGTTTCAAAGCTCCTACGAGCAGTACTTC. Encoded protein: CASSLQFQSSYEQYF.

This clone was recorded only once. CDR3 region: CSVRSTYEQYF. CDR3 nucleotides: TGCAGTGTACGGAGCACCTACGAGCAGTACTTC. V usage is TRBV20-1 and J usage is TRBJ2-7, with no clear D. Looked up from germline, CDR1 is DFQATT and CDR2 is SNEGSKA (reference sequence). The germline V and J ends were trimmed by 7 bases and 2 bases, with 9 bases remaining between them. This CDR3 spans 11 amino acids.

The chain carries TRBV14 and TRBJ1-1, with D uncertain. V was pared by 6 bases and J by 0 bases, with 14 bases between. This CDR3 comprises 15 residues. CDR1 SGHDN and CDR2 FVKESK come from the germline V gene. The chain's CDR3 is CASSPVTGMNTEAFF. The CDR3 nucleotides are TGTGCCAGCAGTCCGGTTACCGGGATGAACACTGAAGCTTTCTTT.

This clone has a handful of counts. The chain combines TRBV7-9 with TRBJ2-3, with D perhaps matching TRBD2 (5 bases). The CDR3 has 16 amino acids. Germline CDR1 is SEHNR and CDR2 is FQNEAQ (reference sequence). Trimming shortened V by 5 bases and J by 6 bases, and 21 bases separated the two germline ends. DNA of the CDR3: TGTGCCAGCAGCCCCATGTTCCGGGGTCCATCTGATACGCAGTATTTT. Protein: CASSPMFRGPSDTQYF.

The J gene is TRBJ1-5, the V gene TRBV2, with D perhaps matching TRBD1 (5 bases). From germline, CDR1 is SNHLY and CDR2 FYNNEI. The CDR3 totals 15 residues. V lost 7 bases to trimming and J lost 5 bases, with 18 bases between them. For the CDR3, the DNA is TGTGCCAGCACCCTACGCTGGGGGGTCTATCAGCCCCAGCATTTT. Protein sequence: CASTLRWGVYQPQHF. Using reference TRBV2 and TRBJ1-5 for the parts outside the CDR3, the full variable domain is EPEVTQTPSHQVTQMGQEVILRCVPISNHLYFYWYRQILGQKVEFLVSFYNNEISEKSEIFDDQFSVERPDGSNFTLKIRSTKLEDSAMYFCASTLRWGVYQPQHFGDGTRLSIL.

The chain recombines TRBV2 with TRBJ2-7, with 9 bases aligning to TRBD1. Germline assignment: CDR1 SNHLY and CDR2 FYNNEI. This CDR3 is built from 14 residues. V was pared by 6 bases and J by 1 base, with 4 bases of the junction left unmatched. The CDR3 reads CASRAGTGSYEQYF. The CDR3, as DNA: TGTGCCAGCAGAGCCGGGACAGGGTCCTACGAGCAGTACTTC.

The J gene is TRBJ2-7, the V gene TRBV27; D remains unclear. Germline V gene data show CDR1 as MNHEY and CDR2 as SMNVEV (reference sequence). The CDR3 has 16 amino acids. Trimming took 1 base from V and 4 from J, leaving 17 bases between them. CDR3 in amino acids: CASSLLRMRLNYEQYF. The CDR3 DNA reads TGTGCCAGCAGTTTATTGCGTATGCGGTTAAATTACGAGCAGTACTTC.

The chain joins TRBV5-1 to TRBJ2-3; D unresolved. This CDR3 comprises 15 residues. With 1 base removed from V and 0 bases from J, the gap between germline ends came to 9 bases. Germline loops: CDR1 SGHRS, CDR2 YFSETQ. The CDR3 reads CASSLMASSTDTQYF. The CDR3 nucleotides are TGCGCCAGCAGCTTGATGGCATCTAGCACAGATACGCAGTATTTT.

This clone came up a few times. The CDR3 nucleotides read TGTGCCAGCAGTTCCCCCCGGGGAGGGTCCAAGTATTTT. This translates into CASSSPRGGSKYF. This chain joins TRBV6-2 or TRBV6-3 and TRBJ2-3; 7 bases line up with TRBD2. V lost 4 bases to trimming and J lost 13 bases; unmatched junction nucleotides: 11. CDR3 size: 13 residues. Germline V gene lookup returns CDR1 MNHEY and CDR2 SVGEGT.

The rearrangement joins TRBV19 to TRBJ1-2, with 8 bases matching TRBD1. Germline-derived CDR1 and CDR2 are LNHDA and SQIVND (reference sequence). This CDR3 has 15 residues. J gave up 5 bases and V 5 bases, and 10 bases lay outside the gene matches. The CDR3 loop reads CASSPGAGGYYGYTF. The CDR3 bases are TGTGCCAGTAGTCCCGGGGCAGGGGGCTATTATGGCTACACCTTC.

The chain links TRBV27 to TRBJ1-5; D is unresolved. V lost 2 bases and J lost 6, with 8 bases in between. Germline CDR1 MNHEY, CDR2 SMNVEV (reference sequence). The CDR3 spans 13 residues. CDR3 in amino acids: CASSLERGQPQHF. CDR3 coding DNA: TGTGCCAGCAGTTTAGAGAGAGGTCAGCCCCAGCATTTT.

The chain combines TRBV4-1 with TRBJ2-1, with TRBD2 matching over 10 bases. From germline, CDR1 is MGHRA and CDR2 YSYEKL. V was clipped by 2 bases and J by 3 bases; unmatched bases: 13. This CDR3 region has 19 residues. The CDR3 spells CASSQLSYPGTSDYNEQFF. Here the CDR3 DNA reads TGCGCCAGCAGCCAACTAAGTTACCCCGGGACTAGCGACTACAATGAGCAGTTCTTC.

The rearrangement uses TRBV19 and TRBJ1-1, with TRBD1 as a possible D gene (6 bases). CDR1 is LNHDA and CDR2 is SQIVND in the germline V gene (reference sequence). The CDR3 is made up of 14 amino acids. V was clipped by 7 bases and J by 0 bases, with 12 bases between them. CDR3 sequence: CASTSGQLNTEAFF. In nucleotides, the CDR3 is TGTGCCAGTACCTCAGGACAGCTGAACACTGAAGCTTTCTTT.

The CDR3, as DNA: TGCAGCGTTGAGATTCGGGTGAGCGGGGCCAACGTCCTGACTTTC. Protein sequence: CSVEIRVSGANVLTF. This rearrangement joins TRBV29-1 to TRBJ2-6; no clear D gene. CDR3 size: 15 residues. The V gene lost 3 bases and the J gene lost 4 bases, with 13 bases spanning the gap. In germline, CDR1 is SQVTM, CDR2 ANQGSEA.

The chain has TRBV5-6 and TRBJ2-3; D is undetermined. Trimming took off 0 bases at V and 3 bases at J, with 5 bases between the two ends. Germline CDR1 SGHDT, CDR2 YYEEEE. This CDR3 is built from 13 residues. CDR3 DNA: TGTGCCAGCAGCTTGGCGGAGACAGATACGCAGTATTTT. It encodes CASSLAETDTQYF.

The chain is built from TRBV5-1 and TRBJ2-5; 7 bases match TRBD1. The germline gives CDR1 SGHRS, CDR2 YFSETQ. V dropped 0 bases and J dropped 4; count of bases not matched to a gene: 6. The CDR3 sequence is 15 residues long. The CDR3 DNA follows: TGCGCCAGCAGCTTGGCCGCGACAGGGACAGAGACCCAGTACTTC. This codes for CASSLAATGTETQYF.